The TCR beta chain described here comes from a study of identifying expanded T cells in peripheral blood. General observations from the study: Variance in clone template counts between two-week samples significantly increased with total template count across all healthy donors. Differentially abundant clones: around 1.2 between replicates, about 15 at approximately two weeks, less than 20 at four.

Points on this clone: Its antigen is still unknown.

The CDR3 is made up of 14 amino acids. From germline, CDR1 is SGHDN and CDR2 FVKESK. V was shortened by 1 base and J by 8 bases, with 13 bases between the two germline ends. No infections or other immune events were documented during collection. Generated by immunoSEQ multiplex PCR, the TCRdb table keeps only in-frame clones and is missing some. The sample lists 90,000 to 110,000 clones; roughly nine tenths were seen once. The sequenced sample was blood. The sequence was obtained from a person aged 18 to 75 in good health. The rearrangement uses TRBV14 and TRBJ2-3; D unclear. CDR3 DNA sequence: TGTGCCAGCAGCCAAGTGGAGCCCCGAGGTACGCAGTATTTT. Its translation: CASSQVEPRGTQYF.